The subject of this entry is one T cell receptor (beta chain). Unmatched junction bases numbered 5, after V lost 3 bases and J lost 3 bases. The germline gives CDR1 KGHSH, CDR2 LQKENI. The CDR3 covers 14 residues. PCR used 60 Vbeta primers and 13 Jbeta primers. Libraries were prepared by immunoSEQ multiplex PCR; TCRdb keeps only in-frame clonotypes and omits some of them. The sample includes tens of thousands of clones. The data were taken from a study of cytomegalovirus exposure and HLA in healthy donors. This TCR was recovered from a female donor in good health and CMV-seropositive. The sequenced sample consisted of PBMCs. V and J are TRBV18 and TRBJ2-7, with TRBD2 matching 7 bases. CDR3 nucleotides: TGTGCCAGCTCACCGGGACTATCTAACTACGAGCAGTACTTC. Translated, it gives CASSPGLSNYEQYF.